The source of this T cell receptor (beta chain) is a study of T cells in Graves' hyperthyroidism and ophthalmopathy. The CDR3 covers 15 residues. Trimming cost V 2 bases and J 6 bases, with 16 bases left between them. RNA transcripts gave rise to amplified TCR beta CDR3 regions. TCR CDR3 regions were first amplified by RT-PCR with HTBI primers. TCRdb passed the multiplex PCR reads through MiXCR, listing each CDR3 protein once. Of around 580,000 distinct CDR3 sequences in the sample, roughly 17% were seen once. Material: blood. This receptor was obtained from a woman aged 18-29 years with Graves' hyperthyroidism. The chain carries TRBV12-3 or TRBV12-4 and TRBJ1-2; D is uncertain. The CDR3 coding sequence is TGTGCCAGCAGTTTAAGGCAGCCGGTTTGGAATGGCTACACCTTC. Amino acids: CASSLRQPVWNGYTF.